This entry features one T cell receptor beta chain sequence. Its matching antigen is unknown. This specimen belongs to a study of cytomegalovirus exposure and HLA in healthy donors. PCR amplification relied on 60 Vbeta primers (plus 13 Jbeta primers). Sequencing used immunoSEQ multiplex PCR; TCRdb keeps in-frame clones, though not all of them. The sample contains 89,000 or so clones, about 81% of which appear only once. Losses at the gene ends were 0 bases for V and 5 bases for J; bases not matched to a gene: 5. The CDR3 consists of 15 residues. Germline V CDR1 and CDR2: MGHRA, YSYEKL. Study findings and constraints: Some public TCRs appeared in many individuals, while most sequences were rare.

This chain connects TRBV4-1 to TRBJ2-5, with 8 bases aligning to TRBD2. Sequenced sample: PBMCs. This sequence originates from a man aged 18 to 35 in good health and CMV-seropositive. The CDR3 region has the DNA TGCGCCAGCAGCCAAGATCGGGGGGGTGGCGAGACCCAGTACTTC. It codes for CASSQDRGGGETQYF.